These 23 T cell receptor beta chains came from one sample sequenced in a study of control samples from healthy donors and cancer patients (dated by TCRdb to 2019 to 2021). Libraries came from the immunoSEQ multiplex PCR assay. Not all clones reach the TCRdb copy of this immuneACCESS table, which keeps in-frame sequences only. Checked studies attribute under half of the gap to unresolved V genes and leave the rest unexplained. Within this sample are just under 100,000 clones, with approximately 95% of them counted one time only. Of the sample, 8% is held by the ten largest clones. What was sequenced was blood. The origin of the receptors is a young man in good health.

The V and J genes are TRBV5-1 and TRBJ1-4; D is unclear. The CDR3 runs to 14 residues. V shed 0 bases and J shed 6 bases, with 9 bases lying between them. Germline values: CDR1 SGHRS, CDR2 YFSETQ. The DNA for the CDR3 is TGCGCCAGCAGCTTGGGGCATGGTGATGAAAAACTGTTTTTT. This encodes CASSLGHGDEKLFF.

In its sample, this clone was seen once. The V gene is TRBV5-6, the J gene TRBJ1-1; D is undetermined. There are 13 residues in the CDR3. The V gene's germline CDR1 is SGHDT and CDR2 YYEEEE. Trimming removed 2 bases at V and 1 base at J, with 6 bases between. CDR3 amino acids: CASSFSSNTEAFF. The CDR3 DNA is TGTGCCAGCAGCTTTTCGTCGAACACTGAAGCTTTCTTT.

The V gene is TRBV11-2, the J gene TRBJ2-7; D is unresolved. The V end was cut by 5 bases, the J end by 0 bases, with 14 bases between. This CDR3 comprises 15 residues. CDR1 is SGHAT, CDR2 FQNNGV, per germline. This CDR3 reads CASSPSSGNSYEQYF. CDR3 DNA sequence: TGTGCCAGCAGCCCGTCCTCAGGCAACTCCTACGAGCAGTACTTC.

The rearrangement uses TRBV5-1 and TRBJ2-7; D perhaps matches TRBD1 (6 bases). Per the germline V gene, CDR1 is SGHRS and CDR2 is YFSETQ. Trimming took 3 bases from V and 9 from J, leaving 22 bases between them. The CDR3 covers 15 residues. Here the CDR3 DNA reads TGCGCCAGCAGCTCAGAAAGTCCGGACTGGGGGCGGCAGTACTTC. Translating gives CASSSESPDWGRQYF.

V is TRBV19 and J is TRBJ2-5; D is perhaps TRBD1 or TRBD2 (6 bases each). The CDR3 has 13 amino acids. Between the trimmed V and J ends, which lost 5 bases and 5 bases, there was a span of 12 bases. Per the germline V gene, CDR1 is LNHDA and CDR2 is SQIVND (reference sequence). CDR3: CASSYTGRETQYF. In DNA, the CDR3 is TGTGCCAGTAGTTACACAGGGAGGGAGACCCAGTACTTC.

The V gene is TRBV29-1, the J gene TRBJ1-4; D uncertain. The CDR3 extends over 12 amino acids. Trimming pared 3 bases from V and 8 bases from J, leaving 10 bases between. Germline V gene lookup returns CDR1 SQVTM and CDR2 ANQGSEA. The CDR3 DNA follows: TGCAGCGTTGAGACCTCGGGGGAAAAACTGTTTTTT. Translation gives CSVETSGEKLFF.

This clone was seen only once. V gene TRBV9 combines with J gene TRBJ1-6; D ambiguous. This CDR3 contains 14 residues. V was clipped by 4 bases and J by 7 bases, with 12 bases between them. The germline V gene has CDR1 SGDLS and CDR2 YYNGEE. This CDR3 is CASSLAGHNSPLHF. The CDR3 DNA reads TGTGCCAGCAGCCTTGCCGGCCACAATTCACCCCTCCACTTT.

The V and J genes are TRBV30 and TRBJ1-5; D ambiguous. Deletions cut 0 bases from V and 0 bases from J, with 6 bases between. The CDR3 sequence is 14 residues long. The germline V gene encodes CDR1 GTSNPN and CDR2 SVGIG (reference sequence). CDR3 sequence: CAWSVAISNQPQHF. CDR3 nucleotides: TGTGCCTGGAGTGTAGCAATTAGCAATCAGCCCCAGCATTTT.

This clone was counted a single time. J is TRBJ2-7 and V is TRBV7-2, with unresolved D. The length of the CDR3 is 13 residues. Trimming pared 0 bases from V and 0 bases from J, leaving 3 bases between. CDR1 SGHTA and CDR2 FQGNSA come from the germline V gene. The CDR3 bases are TGTGCCAGCAGCTTAGCCGGCTCCTACGAGCAGTACTTC. Amino acid sequence: CASSLAGSYEQYF.

V is TRBV5-1 and J is TRBJ1-2, with a weak D call TRBD1 (6 bases). CDR3 size: 15 residues. Trimming left V 1 base short and J 3 bases short, with 13 bases between. Germline V gene lookup returns CDR1 SGHRS and CDR2 YFSETQ. DNA for the CDR3: TGCGCCAGCAGCTTGTTTGGTCCAGGGGACTATGGCTACACCTTC. The encoded protein is CASSLFGPGDYGYTF.

On this clone: The same CDR3 arises from other DNA sequences in this sample as well. The rearrangement uses TRBV27 and TRBJ2-7, with a tentative D call TRBD1 (7 bases). The germline V gene has CDR1 MNHEY and CDR2 SMNVEV (reference sequence). CDR3 length equals 14 residues. V lost 6 bases, J lost 2 bases, and 14 bases lay in between. CDR3 nucleotides: TGTGCCAGCAGCGACAGGGAGGAGGCCTACGAGCAGTACTTC. Translating it yields CASSDREEAYEQYF.

V is TRBV4-3 and J is TRBJ2-3; D possibly corresponds to TRBD2 (6 bases). Between the trimmed V and J ends, which lost 1 base and 4 bases, there was a span of 18 bases. The length of the CDR3 is 17 residues. Per germline, CDR1 LGHNA and CDR2 YSLEER. CDR3 in amino acids: CASSQGYVTGSADTQYF. Here the CDR3 DNA reads TGCGCCAGCAGCCAAGGTTATGTTACCGGGAGTGCAGATACGCAGTATTTT.

The rearrangement joins TRBV4-3 to TRBJ1-2; no clear D gene. V lost 5 bases and J lost 5, with 6 bases in between. The CDR3 loop spans 11 amino acids. Looked up from germline, CDR1 is LGHNA and CDR2 is YSLEER. Here the CDR3 DNA reads TGCGCCAGCAGCGGCCGATATGGCTACACCTTC. It yields the protein CASSGRYGYTF.

The V call is TRBV2, the J call TRBJ2-1, with D possibly matching TRBD1 (6 bases). The CDR3 has 10 amino acids. V lost 6 bases and J 12 bases, leaving 9 bases between the germline ends. Looked up from germline, CDR1 is SNHLY and CDR2 is FYNNEI. CDR3 loop: CASRQGVQFF. CDR3 nucleotide sequence: TGTGCCAGCAGACAGGGCGTGCAGTTCTTC.

This chain uses TRBV5-1 with TRBJ2-7; TRBD1 matches at 8 bases. The CDR3 length is 16 residues. Germline CDR1 and CDR2: SGHRS and YFSETQ. With V trimmed by 5 bases and J by 2 bases, 12 bases remained unmatched. CDR3 residues: CASSKRTGTVAYEQYF. The CDR3, as DNA: TGCGCCAGCAGTAAACGGACAGGGACCGTAGCCTACGAGCAGTACTTC.

The genes are TRBV19 and TRBJ2-3, with 10 positions matching TRBD1. The CDR3 runs 15 residues. V dropped 4 bases and J dropped 3; count of bases not matched to a gene: 4. Germline assignment: CDR1 LNHDA and CDR2 SQIVND (reference sequence). CDR3 DNA: TGTGCCAGTAGTACCCGACAGGGGGCAACAGATACGCAGTATTTT. Translating gives CASSTRQGATDTQYF.

The chain carries TRBV25-1 and TRBJ1-2, with a tentative D call TRBD1 (5 bases). The germline CDR1 and CDR2 sequences are MGHDK and SYGVNS. CDR3 length: 14 amino acids. V lost 2 bases to trimming and J lost 3 bases, with 10 bases between them. The DNA for the CDR3 is TGTGCCAGCAGTGAAATCATAGGGGACTATGGCTACACCTTC. Translating gives CASSEIIGDYGYTF.

This sequence joins TRBV4-2 and TRBJ1-3; D unclear. The length of the CDR3 is 15 residues. Germline CDR1 reads LGHNA; CDR2 reads YNFKEQ. V lost 3 bases, J lost 0 bases, and 9 bases lay in between. The CDR3 nucleotides read TGTGCCAGCAGCCATAGTGGGCCCTCTGGAAACACCATATATTTT. As protein: CASSHSGPSGNTIYF.

This clone occurred once. This chain links TRBV7-9 with TRBJ1-1; no firm D call. CDR1 SEHNR and CDR2 FQNEAQ come from the germline V gene (reference sequence). The CDR3 has 14 residues. V was cut by 1 base and J by 3 bases, with 9 bases left in between. The CDR3 DNA is TGTGCCAGCAGCTTAGTTCGGGAAGACACTGAAGCTTTCTTT. Protein: CASSLVREDTEAFF. Full variable domain (remainder filled in from reference TRBV7-9 and TRBJ1-1): DTGVSQNPRHKITKRGQNVTFRCDPISEHNRLYWYRQTLGQGPEFLTYFQNEAQLEKSRLLSDRFSAERPKGSFSTLEIQRTEQGDSAMYLCASSLVREDTEAFFGQGTRLTVV.

This sequence joins TRBV7-8 and TRBJ2-1, with D maybe TRBD2 (6 bases). The V end lost 8 bases, the J end lost 6 bases, and 14 bases lay between the germline ends. The CDR3 has 13 residues. Germline CDR1 and CDR2: SGHVS and FQNEAQ. CDR3 nucleotide sequence: TGTGCCAGCTTTGGGGGAGGTTCCAATGAGCAGTTCTTC. Protein product: CASFGGGSNEQFF.

In DNA, the CDR3 is TGCAGCGTTGAAGGCTCGGGTTTGGCTTTCTTT. It codes for CSVEGSGLAFF. The chain joins TRBV29-1 to TRBJ1-1; D gene ambiguous. The CDR3 contains 11 residues. The germline V gene encodes CDR1 SQVTM and CDR2 ANQGSEA. V was cut by 1 base and J by 11 bases, with 11 bases left in between.

CDR3 nucleotide sequence: TGTGCCAGCTCATTACGTTCCTATAATTCACCCCTCCACTTT. Translated, it gives CASSLRSYNSPLHF. The rearrangement uses TRBV10-3 and TRBJ1-6; D not resolved. The CDR3 runs to 14 residues. V gave up 10 bases and J gave up 1 base, with 11 bases separating them. Germline CDR1 is ENHRY and CDR2 is SYGVKD.

The chain has TRBV6-5 and TRBJ1-5; possibly TRBD1 for D (6 bases). CDR3 size: 13 residues. Germline V gives CDR1 MNHEY, CDR2 SVGAGI. V was trimmed by 8 bases and J by 7 bases, leaving 15 bases between them. Here the CDR3 reads CASGVDRGQPQHF. CDR3 in DNA: TGTGCCAGCGGCGTGGACAGAGGACAGCCCCAGCATTTT.